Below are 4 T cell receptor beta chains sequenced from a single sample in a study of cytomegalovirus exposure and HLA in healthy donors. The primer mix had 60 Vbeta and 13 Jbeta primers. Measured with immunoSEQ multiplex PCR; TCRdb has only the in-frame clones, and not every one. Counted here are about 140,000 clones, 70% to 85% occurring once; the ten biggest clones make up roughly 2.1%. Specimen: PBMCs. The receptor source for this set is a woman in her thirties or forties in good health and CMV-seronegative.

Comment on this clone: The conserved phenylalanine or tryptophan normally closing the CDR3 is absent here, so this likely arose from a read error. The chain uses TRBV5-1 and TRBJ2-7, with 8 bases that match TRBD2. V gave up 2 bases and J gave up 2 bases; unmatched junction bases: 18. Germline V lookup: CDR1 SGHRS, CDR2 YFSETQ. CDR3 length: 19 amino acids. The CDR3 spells CASSFISGGGGQPAYEQYS. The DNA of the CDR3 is TGCGCCAGCAGCTTTATATCCGGGGGGGGAGGCCAACCCGCCTACGAGCAGTACTCC.

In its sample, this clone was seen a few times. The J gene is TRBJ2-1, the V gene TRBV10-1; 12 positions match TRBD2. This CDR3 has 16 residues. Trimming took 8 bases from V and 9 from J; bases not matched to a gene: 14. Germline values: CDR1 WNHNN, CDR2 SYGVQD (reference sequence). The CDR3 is CASQKTLAGGPGEQFF. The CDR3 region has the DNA TGCGCCAGCCAAAAGACGCTAGCGGGAGGGCCGGGTGAGCAGTTCTTC.

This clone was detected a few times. The CDR3 loop is CASSFMTSLSEQFF. The CDR3, as DNA: TGCGCCAGCAGCTTTATGACTAGCCTCAGTGAGCAGTTCTTC. The rearrangement uses TRBV5-1 and TRBJ2-1; 7 positions match TRBD2. The length of the CDR3 is 14 residues. Germline V gives CDR1 SGHRS, CDR2 YFSETQ. The V gene end was trimmed by 2 bases and the J gene end by 9 bases; junction bases not matched to a gene: 8.

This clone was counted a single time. This CDR3 is CASSQRGRQSLYGTQYF. As DNA, the CDR3 is TGTGCCAGCAGCCAGCGGGGCCGTCAGAGTCTTTATGGGACCCAGTACTTC. The V call is TRBV11-2, the J call TRBJ2-5; the match to TRBD2 covers 7 bases. This CDR3 is 17 amino acids long. Germline V CDR1 and CDR2: SGHAT, FQNNGV. Unmatched junction bases numbered 19, after V lost 5 bases and J lost 7 bases.